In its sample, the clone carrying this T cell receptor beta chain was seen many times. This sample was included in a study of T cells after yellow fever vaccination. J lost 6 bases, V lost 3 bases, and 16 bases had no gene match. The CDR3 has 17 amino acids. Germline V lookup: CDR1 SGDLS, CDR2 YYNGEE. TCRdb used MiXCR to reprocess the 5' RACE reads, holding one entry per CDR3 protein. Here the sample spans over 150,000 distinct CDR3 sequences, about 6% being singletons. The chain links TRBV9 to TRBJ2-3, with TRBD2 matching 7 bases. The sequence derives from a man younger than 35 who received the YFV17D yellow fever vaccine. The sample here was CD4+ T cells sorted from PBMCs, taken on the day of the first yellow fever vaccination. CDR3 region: CASSGLLLADLRDTQYF. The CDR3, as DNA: TGTGCCAGCAGCGGATTACTTCTAGCGGACCTTCGGGATACGCAGTATTTT.